These 8 T cell receptor beta chains were all obtained from the same sample, sequenced in a study of cytomegalovirus exposure and HLA in healthy donors. This PCR relied on a set of 60 Vbeta primers and 13 Jbeta primers. The data were produced by immunoSEQ multiplex PCR, yet TCRdb's version contains in-frame clones alone and is incomplete. The sample has approximately 130,000 clones, over 8.5% seen once. The sequenced sample consisted of PBMCs. The origin of the receptors is a woman in her forties in good health and CMV-seropositive.

This chain connects TRBV11-2 to TRBJ2-7, with a weak D call TRBD1 (5 bases). Germline V gene lookup returns CDR1 SGHAT and CDR2 FQNNGV. The CDR3 length is 14 residues. Trimming took off 1 base at V and 6 bases at J, with 13 bases between the two ends. Here the CDR3 reads CASSLGRVFSEQYF. The CDR3 DNA follows: TGTGCCAGCAGCTTAGGCAGGGTCTTCTCCGAGCAGTACTTC. Looking up the rest from reference TRBV11-2 and TRBJ2-7 gives the full variable domain: EAGVAQSPRYKIIEKRQSVAFWCNPISGHATLYWYQQILGQGPKLLIQFQNNGVVDDSQLPKDRFSAERLKGVDSTLKIQPAKLEDSAVYLCASSLGRVFSEQYFGPGTRLTVT.

This clone turned up a few times. This rearrangement joins TRBV19 to TRBJ1-1; a weak D match, TRBD1 (5 bases). Per germline, CDR1 LNHDA and CDR2 SQIVND (reference sequence). Trimming removed 6 bases from V and 11 bases from J, with 25 bases in between. This CDR3 has 15 amino acids. CDR3 sequence: CASRPRLGGVDLAFF. The CDR3 bases are TGTGCCAGTAGACCCCGGCTGGGGGGGGTGGATCTGGCTTTCTTT.

The V and J genes are TRBV5-1 and TRBJ2-7, with TRBD1 matching 8 bases. After removal of 2 bases from V and 6 bases from J, the junction contained 13 bases not matched to a gene. CDR3 length: 16 amino acids. CDR1 SGHRS and CDR2 YFSETQ come from the germline V gene. The CDR3 region is CASSFRLSSTGVEQYF. In DNA form, the CDR3 reads TGCGCCAGCAGCTTCCGCTTATCCTCGACAGGGGTCGAGCAGTACTTC.

This clone was seen a few times. The chain joins TRBV19 to TRBJ1-4; the D gene is possibly TRBD1 (6 bases). V shed 6 bases and J shed 4 bases, with 15 bases lying between them. Germline values: CDR1 LNHDA, CDR2 SQIVND (reference sequence). The CDR3 runs 15 residues. The CDR3 nucleotides are TGTGCCAGTAGGGCCGAGTGGGGGCTTAATGAAAAACTGTTTTTT. Translated: CASRAEWGLNEKLFF.

This clone was picked up a small number of times. V usage is TRBV5-1 and J usage is TRBJ2-3, with TRBD2 matching 13 bases. Germline CDR1 SGHRS, CDR2 YFSETQ. This CDR3 has 16 amino acids. V shed 4 bases and J 4 bases; nucleotides not matched to a gene: 6. As DNA, the CDR3 is TGCGCCAGCAGCCTACTAGCGGGGGGGCCGTCAGATACGCAGTATTTT. Translated: CASSLLAGGPSDTQYF.

This clone has just a few counts. The chain uses TRBV13 and TRBJ2-5, with TRBD1 matching over 7 bases. With 5 bases clipped from V and 2 bases from J, the junction kept 14 bases outside the gene matches. The germline V gene encodes CDR1 PRHDT and CDR2 FYEKMQ (reference sequence). The CDR3 sequence is 17 residues long. The CDR3 bases are TGTGCCAGCAGCCCCCTACTGTCATCGGGACAGCAAGAGACCCAGTACTTC. Translation gives CASSPLLSSGQQETQYF.

The V gene is TRBV6-1, the J gene TRBJ1-2; 8 bases line up with TRBD1. Germline CDR1 reads MNHNS; CDR2 reads SASEGT. V lost 7 bases, J lost 0 bases, and 4 bases stayed unmatched. This CDR3 has 14 residues. As DNA, the CDR3 is TGTGCCAGCACGCAGGACAGGGCTAACTATGGCTACACCTTC. Translation gives CASTQDRANYGYTF.

This chain links TRBV7-9 with TRBJ2-3, with 8 nucleotides matching TRBD2. Germline values: CDR1 SEHNR, CDR2 FQNEAQ (reference sequence). J gave up 2 bases and V 0 bases, and 7 bases lay outside the gene matches. The CDR3 sequence is 17 residues long. This CDR3 is CASSLARGVYNTDTQYF. CDR3 sequence (DNA): TGTGCCAGCAGCTTAGCGCGGGGGGTATATAACACAGATACGCAGTATTTT.